The 27 T cell receptor beta chains below were found in one sample sequenced in a study of blood T cell repertoires in COVID-19. Profiling relied on immunoSEQ multiplex PCR, and the TCRdb table lists in-frame clones only, not all of them. The table lists roughly 95,000 clones, roughly 82% of them singletons. The sequenced material came from peripheral blood. Receptor source: a man aged 50-60 years with active or convalescent COVID-19.

The chain combines TRBV19 with TRBJ1-2, with D hard to call. The CDR3 extends over 11 amino acids. Trimming pared 9 bases from V and 4 bases from J, leaving 9 bases between. CDR1 LNHDA and CDR2 SQIVND come from the germline V gene (reference sequence). Written as DNA, the CDR3 is TGTGCCAGCCGGTCTCTCTATGGCTACACCTTC. Translating it yields CASRSLYGYTF. The full variable domain, completed using reference TRBV19 and TRBJ1-2, is DGGITQSPKYLFRKEGQNVTLSCEQNLNHDAMYWYRQDPGQGLRLIYYSQIVNDFQKGDIAEGYSVSREKKESFPLTVTSAQKNPTAFYLCASRSLYGYTFGSGTRLTVV.

The CDR3, as DNA: TGTGCCAGTAGTAAGGGACAGGGGGCAAATGAGCAGTTCTTC. Translated, it gives CASSKGQGANEQFF. The chain recombines TRBV19 with TRBJ2-1; the match to TRBD1 covers 12 bases. V lost 4 bases and J lost 7; bases outside the gene matches: 2. Germline CDR1 LNHDA, CDR2 SQIVND (reference sequence). The CDR3 has 14 amino acids.

V and J are TRBV28 and TRBJ2-6; 11 nucleotides agree with TRBD1. The V segment lost 4 bases and the J segment 4 bases; nucleotides outside the gene matches: 6. The V gene's germline CDR1 is MDHEN and CDR2 SYDVKM. This CDR3 has 17 amino acids. The CDR3, as DNA: TGTGCCAGCAGTTCCGGACAGGGGGCGGTAGGGGCCAACGTCCTGACTTTC. Translation gives CASSSGQGAVGANVLTF.

This chain connects TRBV5-1 to TRBJ2-3; 7 bases are a match to TRBD1. Germline CDR1 is SGHRS and CDR2 is YFSETQ. Germline trimming cut 1 base from V and 1 base from J; bases unmatched to any gene: 9. The CDR3 loop spans 17 amino acids. This chain's CDR3 is CASSLSGGTARTDTQYF. The DNA of the CDR3 is TGCGCCAGCAGCTTGTCGGGTGGGACAGCCCGCACAGATACGCAGTATTTT.

This sequence joins TRBV15 and TRBJ1-1; possible D gene TRBD1, 6 bases. Per germline, CDR1 LNHNV and CDR2 YYDKDF (reference sequence). Trimming stripped 0 bases from V and 11 bases from J, with 19 bases between. The length of the CDR3 is 15 residues. The CDR3 DNA reads TGTGCCACCAGCAGAGATAAGACTACAGGGCGGGGGGCTTTCTTT. It encodes CATSRDKTTGRGAFF.

This clone appeared once. The chain's CDR3 is CASSPIAGEGTEAFF. CDR3 DNA: TGTGCCAGCTCACCTATCGCAGGGGAAGGCACTGAAGCTTTCTTT. The chain joins TRBV18 to TRBJ1-1; D possibly corresponds to TRBD1 (6 bases). CDR1 and CDR2 from the germline V gene are KGHSH and LQKENI. With 3 bases removed from V and 4 bases from J, the gap between germline ends came to 15 bases. The CDR3 sequence is 15 residues long.

This sequence joins TRBV29-1 and TRBJ2-1; a weak D match, TRBD1 (6 bases). V lost 0 bases to trimming and J lost 9 bases, with 12 bases between them. Germline CDR1 SQVTM, CDR2 ANQGSEA. The CDR3 covers 13 residues. The CDR3 region is CSVEEQGSSEQFF. Here the CDR3 DNA reads TGCAGCGTTGAAGAACAGGGTAGCTCTGAGCAGTTCTTC.

This sequence joins TRBV30 and TRBJ2-7, with TRBD2 as a possible D gene (6 bases). The CDR3 is made up of 11 amino acids. Trimming left V 0 bases short and J 6 bases short, with 6 bases between. Germline-derived CDR1 and CDR2 are GTSNPN and SVGIG (reference sequence). CDR3: CAWSVLAEQYF. As DNA, the CDR3 is TGTGCCTGGAGTGTACTAGCCGAGCAGTACTTC.

The chain couples TRBV6-5 to TRBJ2-7; TRBD1 matches 7 bases. Trimming removed 0 bases from V and 5 bases from J; junction bases left unmatched: 7. Germline V CDR1 and CDR2: MNHEY, SVGAGI. The CDR3 is 15 amino acids. The CDR3 protein is CASSYSGGQLDEQYF. The DNA of the CDR3 is TGTGCCAGCAGTTACTCAGGGGGACAGCTGGACGAGCAGTACTTC.

There are a few counts of this clone. DNA for the CDR3: TGCGCCAGCAGTAGGCAGGAGGTGATCCAAGAGACCCAGTACTTC. It yields the protein CASSRQEVIQETQYF. This chain joins TRBV5-1 and TRBJ2-5, with a weak D call TRBD2 (5 bases). Germline V lookup: CDR1 SGHRS, CDR2 YFSETQ. Trimming stripped 5 bases from V and 1 base from J, with 15 bases between. There are 15 residues in the CDR3.

V gene TRBV28 combines with J gene TRBJ2-7; 7 bases fit TRBD1. The V gene end was trimmed by 5 bases and the J gene end by 3 bases; junction bases not matched to a gene: 4. Germline V gene sequence: CDR1 MDHEN, CDR2 SYDVKM. The CDR3 loop spans 13 amino acids. The DNA of the CDR3 is TGTGCCAGCAGTGATCGGGACAGCTACGAGCAGTACTTC. It specifies CASSDRDSYEQYF.

The gene calls are TRBV30 and TRBJ2-5, with 9 positions matching TRBD1. The CDR3 is 14 residues long. The V gene's germline CDR1 is GTSNPN and CDR2 SVGIG (reference sequence). Losses at the gene ends were 5 bases for V and 4 bases for J; bases not matched to a gene: 8. For the CDR3, the DNA is TGTGCCTGGTCTACAGGGGGCGCGGGAGAGACCCAGTACTTC. Translation: CAWSTGGAGETQYF.

The CDR3 nucleotides are TGCGCCAGCAGCCAAGAAGCAGTTGGGAGGACAGATACGCAGTATTTT. The encoded protein is CASSQEAVGRTDTQYF. The V and J genes are TRBV4-3 and TRBJ2-3; D might be TRBD2 (6 bases). The V end lost 0 bases, the J end lost 3 bases, and 13 bases lay between the germline ends. This CDR3 comprises 16 residues. CDR1 LGHNA and CDR2 YSLEER come from the germline V gene.

The chain is built from TRBV6-1 and TRBJ2-2, with D possibly matching TRBD1 (6 bases). CDR1 is MNHNS, CDR2 SASEGT, per germline. With 2 bases removed from V and 5 bases from J, the gap between germline ends came to 12 bases. This CDR3 region has 15 residues. This chain's CDR3 is CASSELQGWTGELFF. CDR3 bases: TGTGCCAGCAGTGAATTACAGGGTTGGACCGGGGAGCTGTTTTTT.

The gene calls are TRBV28 and TRBJ1-4, with TRBD1 matching 12 bases. Losses at the gene ends were 2 bases for V and 3 bases for J; bases not matched to a gene: 7. The germline gives CDR1 MDHEN, CDR2 SYDVKM. The CDR3 totals 18 residues. The CDR3 spells CASSLAGQGAAANEKLFF. The DNA for the CDR3 is TGTGCCAGCAGTTTAGCGGGACAGGGGGCCGCTGCTAATGAAAAACTGTTTTTT.

In nucleotides, the CDR3 is TGTGCCACCAGTGATCCGGGGGGTTTGGAGACCCAGTACTTC. This gives the protein CATSDPGGLETQYF. The chain employs TRBV24-1 and TRBJ2-5, with 7 bases aligning to TRBD2. The V and J ends lost 3 bases and 5 bases, in that order; junction bases with no gene match: 5. There are 14 residues in the CDR3. Per germline, CDR1 KGHDR and CDR2 SFDVKD.

The genes are TRBV6-2 or TRBV6-3 and TRBJ1-2; D remains ambiguous. The V and J ends lost 0 bases and 3 bases respectively, with 5 bases between them. The germline V gene has CDR1 MNHEY and CDR2 SVGEGT. This CDR3 is 13 amino acids long. The CDR3 region has the DNA TGTGCCAGCAGTTACTCCCAGGACTATGGCTACACCTTC. It translates to CASSYSQDYGYTF.

The chain carries TRBV3-1 (or the pseudogene TRBV3-2) and TRBJ2-1, with 7 bases lining up with TRBD2. The germline CDR1 and CDR2 sequences are LGHDT and YNNKEL (reference sequence). The ends lost 4 bases at V and 7 bases at J; junction bases unmatched: 4. The CDR3 consists of 13 residues. The CDR3 bases are TGTGCCAGCAGCCCCCAGCGGGGTAATGAGCAGTTCTTC. Translating gives CASSPQRGNEQFF.

This clone was counted only a few times. CDR3 DNA sequence: TGTGCCAGTAGTTGGTCAGGGGGCGAGCCCCAGCATTTT. Protein product: CASSWSGGEPQHF. The V and J genes are TRBV19 and TRBJ1-5; the match to TRBD1 covers 8 bases. Trimming took 5 bases from V and 8 from J; bases not matched to a gene: 5. The CDR3 extends over 13 amino acids. Looked up from germline, CDR1 is LNHDA and CDR2 is SQIVND (reference sequence). The full variable domain, in which reference TRBV19 and TRBJ1-5 provide the parts outside the CDR3, is DGGITQSPKYLFRKEGQNVTLSCEQNLNHDAMYWYRQDPGQGLRLIYYSQIVNDFQKGDIAEGYSVSREKKESFPLTVTSAQKNPTAFYLCASSWSGGEPQHFGDGTRLSIL.

The rearrangement links TRBV10-3 to TRBJ1-2; a weak D match, TRBD1 (6 bases). CDR1 is ENHRY, CDR2 SYGVKD, per germline. The V end lost 6 bases, the J end lost 2 bases, and 16 bases lay between the germline ends. This CDR3 region has 15 residues. The CDR3: CAISGSTGPNYGYTF. The CDR3 nucleotides read TGTGCCATCAGCGGCTCAACAGGGCCAAACTATGGCTACACCTTC.

The rearrangement uses TRBV7-2 and TRBJ2-2; 7 nucleotides match TRBD2. Per germline, CDR1 SGHTA and CDR2 FQGNSA. The V segment lost 1 base and the J segment 6 bases; nucleotides outside the gene matches: 2. The CDR3 extends over 14 amino acids. The CDR3 protein is CASSLGGGAGELFF. For the CDR3, the DNA is TGTGCCAGCAGCTTAGGTGGGGGGGCCGGGGAGCTGTTTTTT.

This sequence joins TRBV7-2 and TRBJ1-4; D call uncertain. This CDR3 has 13 amino acids. Germline V CDR1 and CDR2: SGHTA, FQGNSA. Trimming left V 4 bases short and J 6 bases short, with 9 bases between. DNA of the CDR3: TGTGCCAGCAGCTCCGGTCCCGATGAAAAACTGTTTTTT. This codes for CASSSGPDEKLFF.

This sequence joins TRBV18 and TRBJ2-7, with a possible D match to TRBD1 (6 bases). V lost 0 bases and J 10 bases, leaving 13 bases between the germline ends. Per germline, CDR1 KGHSH and CDR2 LQKENI. The CDR3 spans 13 residues. CDR3 in DNA: TGTGCCAGCTCACCACCGTCCAGGGGTGAACAGTACTTC. Translated, it gives CASSPPSRGEQYF.

V gene TRBV7-8 combines with J gene TRBJ1-2; D not certain. The ends were cut back, 3 bases at V and 6 bases at J, with 14 bases in the middle. The CDR3 length is 14 residues. Per germline, CDR1 SGHVS and CDR2 FQNEAQ. CDR3 loop: CASSFSTTSDGYTF. CDR3 coding DNA: TGTGCCAGCAGCTTCTCGACAACCTCGGATGGCTACACCTTC.

V usage is TRBV6-2 or TRBV6-3 and J usage is TRBJ2-7, with D perhaps matching TRBD2 (6 bases). The CDR3 runs 13 residues. Trimming removed 0 bases at V and 6 bases at J, with 9 bases between. Germline V gene lookup returns CDR1 MNHEY and CDR2 SVGEGT. The CDR3 protein is CASSYSRDSEQYF. CDR3 bases: TGTGCCAGCAGTTACTCGAGGGACTCCGAGCAGTACTTC.

The chain carries TRBV11-2 and TRBJ2-3, with D perhaps TRBD2 (6 bases). V gave up 1 base and J gave up 6 bases, with 11 bases separating them. The CDR3 runs to 14 residues. Germline V gives CDR1 SGHAT, CDR2 FQNNGV. CDR3 region: CASSLGGLSDTQYF. The CDR3 region has the DNA TGTGCCAGCAGCTTAGGCGGACTATCTGATACGCAGTATTTT.

Remarks on this clone: The germline gene is not matched at one end of the junction; a read error may be the cause. The CDR3 nucleotides read TGTGCCAGCACTCCACCGGGGGGGGCGCTCCCCCTGTTC. Protein: CASTPPGGALPLF. V gene TRBV3-1 (or the pseudogene TRBV3-2) combines with J gene TRBJ2-7; 8 bases map to TRBD2. Germline CDR1 LGHDT, CDR2 YNNKEL (reference sequence). The CDR3 has 13 residues.